This T cell receptor beta chain was captured in a study of cytomegalovirus exposure and HLA in healthy donors. V dropped 6 bases and J dropped 10; count of bases not matched to a gene: 14. Germline lookup yields CDR1 MNHNY and CDR2 SVGAGI (reference sequence). The CDR3 is made up of 15 amino acids. The assay was immunoSEQ multiplex PCR, and TCRdb's table has in-frame clones only and misses some. The sample has some 150,000 clones; around 88% are singletons. This chain links TRBV6-6 with TRBJ1-4; 7 bases map to TRBD1. The TCR sequence derives from a woman younger than 35 in good health and CMV-seropositive. Specimen: PBMCs. The chain's CDR3 is CASRPGQVSAGKLFF. The CDR3 nucleotides read TGTGCCAGCAGGCCCGGACAGGTTTCAGCAGGAAAACTGTTTTTT.